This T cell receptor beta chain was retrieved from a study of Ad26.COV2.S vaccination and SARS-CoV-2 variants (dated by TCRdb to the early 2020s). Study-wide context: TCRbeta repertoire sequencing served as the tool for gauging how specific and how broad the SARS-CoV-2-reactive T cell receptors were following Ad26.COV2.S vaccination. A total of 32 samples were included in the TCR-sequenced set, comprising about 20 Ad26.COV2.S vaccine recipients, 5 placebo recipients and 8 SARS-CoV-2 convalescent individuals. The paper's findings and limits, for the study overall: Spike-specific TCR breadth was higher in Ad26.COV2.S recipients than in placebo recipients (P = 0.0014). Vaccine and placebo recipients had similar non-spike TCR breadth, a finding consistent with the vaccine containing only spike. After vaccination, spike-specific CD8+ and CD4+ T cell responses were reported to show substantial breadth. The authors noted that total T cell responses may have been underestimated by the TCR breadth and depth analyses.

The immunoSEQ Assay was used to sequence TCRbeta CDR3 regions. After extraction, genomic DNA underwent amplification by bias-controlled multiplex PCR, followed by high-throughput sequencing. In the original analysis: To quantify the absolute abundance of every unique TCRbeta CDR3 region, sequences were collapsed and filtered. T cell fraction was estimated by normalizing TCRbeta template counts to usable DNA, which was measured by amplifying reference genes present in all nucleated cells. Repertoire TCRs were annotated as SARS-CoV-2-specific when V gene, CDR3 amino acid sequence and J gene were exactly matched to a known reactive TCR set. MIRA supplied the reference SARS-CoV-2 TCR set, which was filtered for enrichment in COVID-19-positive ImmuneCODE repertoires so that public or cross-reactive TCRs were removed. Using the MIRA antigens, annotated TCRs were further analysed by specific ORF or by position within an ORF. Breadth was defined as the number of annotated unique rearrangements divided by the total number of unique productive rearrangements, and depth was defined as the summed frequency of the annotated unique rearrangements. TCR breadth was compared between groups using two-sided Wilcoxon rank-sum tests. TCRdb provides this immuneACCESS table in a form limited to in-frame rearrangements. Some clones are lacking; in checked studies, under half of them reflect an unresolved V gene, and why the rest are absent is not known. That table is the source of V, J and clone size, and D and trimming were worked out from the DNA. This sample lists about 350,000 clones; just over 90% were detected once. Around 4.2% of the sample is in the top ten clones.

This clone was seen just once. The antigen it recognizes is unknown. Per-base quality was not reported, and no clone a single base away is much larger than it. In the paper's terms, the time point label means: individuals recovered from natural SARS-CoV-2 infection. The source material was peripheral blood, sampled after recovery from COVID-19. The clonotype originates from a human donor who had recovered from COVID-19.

The sequence in DNA is TGTGCCAGCAGTGAATTCGCCGACAGGGAGGATGAGCAGTTCTTC. Its translation is CASSEFADREDEQFF. Recombination connected TRBV6-1 to TRBJ2-1; the D gene is possibly TRBD1, with 7 bases matching. Spanning cysteine to phenylalanine, the CDR3 consists of 15 amino acids. Only CDR3 DNA is held: 45 bases, read in frame from base 1. From the germline V gene, CDR1 is MNHNS and CDR2 is SASEGT. V is cut by 2 bases and J by 8 bases, and the space between the germline ends is 16 bases.